The clone carrying this T cell receptor beta chain was seen many times. Its specificity is unknown. This record belongs to a study of T cells in Graves' hyperthyroidism and ophthalmopathy. RNA transcripts yielded amplified TCR beta CDR3 regions. Initially, a first-round RT-PCR of the TCR CDR3 employed the HTBI primer set. TCRdb processed the multiplex PCR reads anew with MiXCR; each CDR3 protein has one entry. The repertoire includes about 520,000 distinct CDR3 sequences, roughly 20% of them detected once, and around a quarter sits in the top ten. Overall study findings and caveats: Blood samples included most of the expanded thyroid clonotypes exceeding 0.001. The model foresaw ophthalmopathy a median 6.5 months prior to onset. In the analysis, a 13 V-J model separated ophthalmopathy from stable hyperthyroidism.

Germline V gene sequence: CDR1 MDHEN, CDR2 SYDVKM. Trimming took off 7 bases at V and 5 bases at J, with 17 bases between the two ends. This CDR3 region has 14 residues. Researchers barred patients who had uncontrolled infection, other autoimmune disease, pregnancy or lactation. The sequence came from a man aged 18 to 29 with Graves' hyperthyroidism. The chain combines TRBV28 with TRBJ1-1; D unresolved. The sequenced material came from blood. In nucleotides, the CDR3 is TGTGCCAGCATCCCAGCCGGGGTTCAAACTGAAGCTTTCTTT. Amino acids: CASIPAGVQTEAFF.